What follows are 9 T cell receptor beta chains derived from one specimen sequenced in a study of identical twins. Via MiXCR, TCRdb re-called the 5' RACE reads, giving one row per CDR3 protein. In the table there are fewer than 500,000 distinct CDR3 sequences, roughly 26% of which are singletons. The same data also contributed to another study, on T cells expressing NK-cell markers.

Sequencing was carried out using CD4+ T cells sorted from blood. These receptors all come from a woman between 18 and 29 years old in good health.

This clonotype was seen more than once but under ten times. This chain joins TRBV20-1 and TRBJ2-1, with TRBD2 matching over 9 bases. Losses at the gene ends were 3 bases for V and 7 bases for J; bases not matched to a gene: 7. The CDR3 sequence is 14 residues long. From germline, CDR1 is DFQATT and CDR2 SNEGSKA (reference sequence). CDR3 in DNA: TGCAGTGCTAGTTGGCTAGCGGGGATGAATGAGCAGTTCTTC. Translation gives CSASWLAGMNEQFF.

The chain employs TRBV7-8 and TRBJ2-3; 7 nucleotides line up with TRBD2. The CDR3 is 20 amino acids. In germline, CDR1 is SGHVS, CDR2 FQNEAQ. Unmatched junction bases numbered 21, after V lost 6 bases and J lost 0 bases. CDR3 coding DNA: TGTGCCAGCAGACCAGTTGGGGGAGGGCCTCGCCACTCGAGCACAGATACGCAGTATTTT. Residues: CASRPVGGGPRHSSTDTQYF.

The chain recombines TRBV10-1 with TRBJ2-3; 7 nucleotides align to TRBD2. The V and J ends lost 10 bases and 0 bases, in that order; junction bases with no gene match: 10. Per germline, CDR1 WNHNN and CDR2 SYGVQD (reference sequence). This CDR3 is built from 15 residues. This chain's CDR3 is CANTRTSASTDTQYF. The CDR3 coding sequence is TGCGCCAACACAAGAACTAGCGCTAGCACAGATACGCAGTATTTT.

The CDR3 DNA is TGTGCCAGCAGCGCCGAGTCCTTAGGGGGCGGGAACAATGAGCAGTTCTTC. Protein: CASSAESLGGGNNEQFF. The V gene is TRBV7-2, the J gene TRBJ2-1; D might be TRBD1 (7 bases). CDR3 length: 17 residues. Germline loops: CDR1 SGHTA, CDR2 FQGNSA. Deletions cut 5 bases from V and 5 bases from J, with 22 bases between.

This chain joins TRBV12-3 or TRBV12-4 and TRBJ2-1; no clear D gene. This CDR3 comprises 16 residues. Between the trimmed V and J ends, which lost 5 bases and 0 bases, there was a span of 14 bases. CDR3 amino acids: CASSQRFQSSYNEQFF. In DNA form, the CDR3 reads TGTGCCAGCAGTCAACGGTTCCAGAGCTCCTACAATGAGCAGTTCTTC.

This clonotype has just a few counts. The chain's CDR3 is CASSRGTGGEKLFF. Written as DNA, the CDR3 is TGTGCCAGCTCACGCGGGACAGGGGGTGAAAAACTGTTTTTT. The chain recombines TRBV18 with TRBJ1-4; 11 bases line up with TRBD1. The length of the CDR3 is 14 residues. The V gene's germline CDR1 is KGHSH and CDR2 LQKENI. Trimming at V came to 4 bases and at J to 7 bases, leaving 2 bases not matched to a gene.

The genes are TRBV6-2 or TRBV6-3 and TRBJ2-1; TRBD2 matches 13 bases. In germline, CDR1 is MNHEY, CDR2 SVGEGT. The CDR3 has 14 amino acids. After removal of 6 bases from V and 7 bases from J, the junction contained 3 bases not matched to a gene. The CDR3 nucleotides are TGTGCCAGCAGGGGACTAGCGGGGATAAATGAGCAGTTCTTC. Its protein product is CASRGLAGINEQFF.

The J gene is TRBJ1-1, the V gene TRBV6-5; 9 bases agree with TRBD1. The CDR3 extends over 15 amino acids. Looked up from germline, CDR1 is MNHEY and CDR2 is SVGAGI. V was clipped by 4 bases and J by 12 bases; unmatched bases: 15. DNA for the CDR3: TGTGCCAGCAGTTCCCTAAGCGGGGGACAGGGTGTCTCTTTCTTT. It specifies CASSSLSGGQGVSFF.

The gene calls are TRBV5-1 and TRBJ2-1, with 8 bases aligning to TRBD2. CDR3 length: 16 amino acids. Germline V CDR1 and CDR2: SGHRS, YFSETQ. V shed 0 bases and J 3 bases; nucleotides not matched to a gene: 5. CDR3: CASSLAGGAYYNEQFF. CDR3 nucleotides: TGCGCCAGCAGCTTGGCCGGGGGGGCTTACTACAATGAGCAGTTCTTC. The complete variable domain, with remaining parts taken from reference TRBV5-1 and TRBJ2-1, reads KAGVTQTPRYLIKTRGQQVTLSCSPISGHRSVSWYQQTPGQGLQFLFEYFSETQRNKGNFPGRFSGRQFSNSRSEMNVSTLELGDSALYLCASSLAGGAYYNEQFFGPGTRLTVL.